This T cell receptor beta chain was captured by sequencing in a study of blood T cells in healthy people across ages (dated by TCRdb to 2015 to 2017). For the wider study: Template switching captured roughly one uniquely barcoded TCR beta cDNA molecule per two T cells in model experiments. Age-related changes in TCR beta repertoire diversity were measured in the study by deep sequencing normalized with unique cDNA molecular identifiers. The donors were divided into four age groups: young (average 16 years), middle-aged (about 41), aged (under 70) and long-lived (around 80). Two additional independent replicas of 1 million unique cDNA reads from the same blood draw were analyzed for two donors (one aged 18 to 29 and one aged 80 or older). To avoid experimental bias, donors of different ages were distributed randomly across sequencing lanes. Overall results and qualifications from the work: The CMV infection status of donors was not known, potentially confounding age-related changes in expanded clonotypes. There was a strong correlation between observed TCR beta diversity and the percentage of naive T cells measured by flow cytometry. Bulk unsorted PBMC profiling prevented conclusive comparison of naive and antigen-experienced compartments. Estimates of total diversity based on one million sequenced T cells were considered lower bounds and underestimates. As age increased, observed TCR beta diversity per million T cells dropped in a roughly linear way, and a significant reduction was already evident by age 40. The long-lived group showed more naive CD4+ T cells, fewer expanded clones and increased TCR diversity than the aged group, suggesting age selection.

The germline V gene (reference sequence) gives CDR1 as DFQATT and CDR2 as SNEGSKA. The CDR3 has 11 amino acids, counting the end cysteine and phenylalanine. Just the 33-base CDR3 DNA is kept, in frame starting at base 1. Of note for this clonotype: The antigen it recognizes is unknown. No base qualities exist here, and no much larger clone lies one base off it.

Preparation of the library involved 5' RACE. Instrument used: Illumina HiSeq 2500. A second about 7 to 11 cycle PCR used a sample-barcoded 5' primer and a J-beta primer mix. A template-switch 5' adaptor carrying 12 random nucleotides introduced a unique molecular identifier onto each TCR beta cDNA molecule. At least 2.5 million CDR3-containing paired-end reads were obtained from each sample. All of the RNA was converted into first-strand cDNA using the Mint cDNA synthesis kit, with a TRBC-specific oligonucleotide serving as the primer. All cDNA was treated with uracil-DNA glycosylase and then went through a first 18-cycle PCR with the universal primers M1SS and BC2_uni_R. For the original study's pipeline: Each sample was normalized by randomly selecting 1 million high-quality reads, each carrying a distinct molecular identifier. Instead of being binned into consensus sequences, reads that shared molecular identifiers were thrown out. MiTCR, with a Q25 quality threshold and the strictest error-elimination algorithm, was used for CDR3 identification, clonotype clustering and error correction. A nonparametric unseen species model using Euler transformation provided a lower-bound estimate of total TCR beta diversity. Through fastp at Q25 and MiXCR, TCRdb rebuilt clones from the public reads, retaining in-frame beta chains. Merged by CDR3 protein, the rows form single entries marked with the most common genes and DNA. The V and J calls come from TCRdb's annotation, not from the publication. The sample includes about 1 million distinct CDR3 sequences, with over 35% observed a single time. The ten largest clonotypes hold 15% to 20% of the sample.

The donors were 40 or so Caucasian individuals from Russia, aged 6 to 90 years, who were systemically healthy. Each donor gave around 9 milliliters of peripheral blood, collected into EDTA-treated Vacutainer tubes. PBMCs were isolated by Ficoll-Paque density-gradient centrifugation, with at least 6 million obtained per sample. Trizol reagent was used to extract total RNA from PBMCs, with at least 6 micrograms per sample. For every donor, an aliquot of PBMCs went through flow cytometry to measure the percentages of naive CD45RAhigh/CD27high T cells. The sequence derives from a woman aged 60-75 years in good health. Sequencing was performed on blood. The V gene is TRBV20-1 and the J gene is TRBJ2-7; TRBD1 is perhaps the D gene, given 5 matching bases. CDR3 region: CSLTRGYEQYF. The nucleotide sequence reads as follows: TGCAGCCTCACAAGGGGCTACGAGCAGTACTTC.